This T cell receptor beta chain was captured by sequencing in a study of cytomegalovirus exposure and HLA in healthy donors. In the PCR, 60 Vbeta and 13 Jbeta primers were used. Sequencing was performed with immunoSEQ multiplex PCR; in TCRdb, only in-frame clones are kept and a portion is missing. The sample has about 140,000 clones, 82% seen once. Whole-study findings and limits: Investigators reported 150 to 200 TCR beta chains as tied to cytomegalovirus. Rare sequences made up most TCRs, while some public TCRs were found in many donors.

The germline gives CDR1 SGHNT, CDR2 YENEEA. V was pared by 4 bases and J by 1 base, with 5 bases between. CDR3 size: 13 residues. On this clone: Its cognate antigen is unknown.

The sample consisted of PBMCs. The chain employs TRBV11-3 and TRBJ2-1, with unresolved D. The origin of this receptor is a male donor in good health and CMV-seronegative. CDR3 bases: TGTGCCAGCAGCTCCGGGTCCTACAATGAGCAGTTCTTC. Protein sequence: CASSSGSYNEQFF.